The rows below give T cell receptor beta chains drawn from one sample of a study of blood T cell repertoires in COVID-19. Profiled with immunoSEQ multiplex PCR; TCRdb holds only in-frame clones, not every one. The sample holds approximately 100,000 clones, less than 85% seen once. Sequencing used peripheral blood. The receptors were gathered from an elderly man with acute or convalescent COVID-19. Each CDR3 is given with its conserved first and last residue. D genes are given only for firm matches. For some rows the clone size is stated as once, few or many, or as a class when expanded; others skip it.

d_call,v_call,clone_size,j_call,cdr3_nt,cdr3_aa
.,TRBV13,.,TRBJ2-7,TGTGCCAGCAGCTTAACCGGGAACACCAACGAGCAGTACTTC,CASSLTGNTNEQYF
.,TRBV27,.,TRBJ2-1,TGTGCCAGCAGTATCTCGGAGGCCCCCGTCAATGAGCAGTTCTTC,CASSISEAPVNEQFF
TRBD2,TRBV29-1,.,TRBJ2-5,TGCAGCGTTGGTGTAGGGCGGGGGGCCCAGTACTTC,CSVGVGRGAQYF
.,TRBV19,.,TRBJ1-1,TGTGCCAGTAGTATAGCCGGGGGGAACACTGAAGCTTTCTTT,CASSIAGGNTEAFF
TRBD2,TRBV18,few,TRBJ2-1,TGTGCCAGCTCACCACTTTGGGCTAGCGGGAGCCAGTCCTACAATGAGCAGTTCTTC,CASSPLWASGSQSYNEQFF
.,TRBV4-3,.,TRBJ2-7,TGCGCCAGCAGCCAAGATGCGGGCTACGAGCAGTACTTC,CASSQDAGYEQYF
.,TRBV7-5,.,TRBJ2-7,TGTGCCAGAAGCGCCGGTAGCGGGAGGACCATCCGGGGGGAGCAGTACTTC,CARSAGSGRTIRGEQYF
.,TRBV28,.,TRBJ1-1,TGTGCCAGCAGTACCCCGGGACAACTGAACACTGAAGCTTTCTTT,CASSTPGQLNTEAFF
TRBD1,TRBV4-3,.,TRBJ2-4,TGCGCCAGCAGCCAAGGTGCCAGGGGGCTTGCCAAAAACATTCAGTACTTC,CASSQGARGLAKNIQYF
TRBD1,TRBV6-6,few,TRBJ1-5,TGTGCCAGCAGCTACGACAGGGGACAGCCCCAGCATTTT,CASSYDRGQPQHF
.,TRBV5-6,.,TRBJ1-2,TGTGCCAGCAGCTGGGGGGACGGCTACACCTTC,CASSWGDGYTF
.,TRBV6-1,once,TRBJ2-7,TGTGCCAGCAGCCGTACTCCAGAGGGGCAGTACTTC,CASSRTPEGQYF
TRBD2,TRBV13,.,TRBJ2-7,TGTGCCAGCAGCTTAGGTGGCGGGAGATACGAGCAGTACTTC,CASSLGGGRYEQYF
TRBD2,TRBV5-1,.,TRBJ2-2,TGCGCCAGCAGCTTAGGCGGGGGATCGAGAACCGGGGAGCTGTTTTTT,CASSLGGGSRTGELFF
.,TRBV5-1,.,TRBJ2-2,TGCGCCAGCAGCTCGACGAGACAGGCGAACACCGGGGAGCTGTTTTTT,CASSSTRQANTGELFF
.,TRBV4-2,.,TRBJ2-1,TGTGCCAGCAGCCAAGATTGGGGGGAGGAGTTCTTC,CASSQDWGEEFF
TRBD1,TRBV2,.,TRBJ1-1,TGTGCCAGCAGGGAGACAGGGGGCACTGAAGCTTTCTTT,CASRETGGTEAFF
TRBD2,TRBV30,.,TRBJ2-7,TGTGCCTGGGCCCACGGGGGGGGCCGCTCCTACGAGCAGTACTTC,CAWAHGGGRSYEQYF
.,TRBV6-5,.,TRBJ1-1,TGTGCCAGCCGCGACTGGGGGGGGAACACTGAAGCTTTCTTT,CASRDWGGNTEAFF
.,TRBV6-5,few,TRBJ1-3,TGTGCCAGCAGCTTAGGGGTAGCTGGAAACACCATATATTTT,CASSLGVAGNTIYF
.,TRBV19,.,TRBJ1-5,TGTGCCAGTAGCGACTACCGGGACTGGGGTCAGCCCCAGCATTTT,CASSDYRDWGQPQHF
.,TRBV4-2,.,TRBJ2-1,TGTGCCAGCACCCAACCGTCCGGGAGATCGTACAATGAGCAGTTCTTC,CASTQPSGRSYNEQFF
TRBD2,TRBV5-6,.,TRBJ2-5,TGTGCCAGCAGCTTGGAGGGGCTAACTAGCGGGAGATCAGAGACCCAGTACTTC,CASSLEGLTSGRSETQYF
.,TRBV19,once,TRBJ1-1,TGTGCCAGTAGTATTGCGACGGGTGAAGCTTTCTTT,CASSIATGEAFF
.,TRBV4-2,.,TRBJ2-5,TGTGCCAGCAGCCAAGATCTGAGTGACTTAAAAGAGACCCAGTACTTC,CASSQDLSDLKETQYF
.,TRBV19,.,TRBJ2-7,TGTGCCAGTAGTTTATCAGCGGGCCTTTACGAGCAGTACTTC,CASSLSAGLYEQYF
.,TRBV7-2,.,TRBJ2-7,TGTGCCAGCAGCTCTAGCGTCAACGAGCAGTACTTC,CASSSSVNEQYF
.,TRBV2,.,TRBJ1-2,TGTGCCAGCAGGGTCGGTAACTATGGCTACACCTTC,CASRVGNYGYTF
TRBD1,TRBV6-5,.,TRBJ1-2,TGTGCCAGCAGAAAAATACAGGGGGCTTTAGATGGCTACACCTTC,CASRKIQGALDGYTF
TRBD2,TRBV7-9,.,TRBJ2-1,TGTGCCAGCAGCTCCTCCGGGACTAGCGGGAGGTTCGATGAGCAGTTCTTC,CASSSSGTSGRFDEQFF
TRBD2,TRBV28,.,TRBJ2-4,TGTGCCAGCAGTTTAGATGTTAGCGGGCTAGCCAAAAACATTCAGTACTTC,CASSLDVSGLAKNIQYF
TRBD1,TRBV6-5,.,TRBJ2-1,TGTGCCAGCAGGCCGGGACAGGGGGCCGGGGAGCAGTTCTTC,CASRPGQGAGEQFF
.,TRBV24-1,.,TRBJ1-2,TGTGCCACCAGTGACCCCGGTCGGTATGGCTACACCTTC,CATSDPGRYGYTF
.,TRBV30,.,TRBJ2-7,TGTGCCTGGAGTGCAACCAGGGACGAGCAGTACTTC,CAWSATRDEQYF
TRBD1,TRBV18,.,TRBJ1-1,TGTGCCAGCTCAGTATCAGGGGGTAACACTGAAGCTTTCTTT,CASSVSGGNTEAFF
TRBD1,TRBV6-2/TRBV6-3,once,TRBJ2-1,TGTGCCAGCAGTCGGGACAGGGGAGGCCCTTTTTCCAATGAGCAGTTCTTC,CASSRDRGGPFSNEQFF
.,TRBV6-5,.,TRBJ2-3,TGTGCCAGCAGTTACACTATTTCGAGGGCAGATACGCAGTATTTT,CASSYTISRADTQYF
TRBD2,TRBV28,once,TRBJ2-1,TGTGCCAGCACCCCCCATGCGGGAGCCAATGAGCAGTTCTTC,CASTPHAGANEQFF
TRBD1,TRBV6-5,.,TRBJ2-1,TGTGCCAGCATGACCGGACAGGGGGCCTACAATGAGCAGTTCTTC,CASMTGQGAYNEQFF
.,TRBV15,.,TRBJ2-7,TGTGCCACCAGCAGAGATCAGAGCGGGACAAACTCCTACGAGCAGTACTTC,CATSRDQSGTNSYEQYF
.,TRBV6-1,.,TRBJ1-2,TGTGCCAGCAGTGATATGGACAAAACCTATGGCTACACCTTC,CASSDMDKTYGYTF
TRBD1,TRBV7-9,.,TRBJ1-5,TGTGCCAGCAGCCCATATGGACAGGGAAGCAATCAGCCCCAGCATTTT,CASSPYGQGSNQPQHF
TRBD1,TRBV4-2,few,TRBJ1-6,TGTGCCAGCAGCCAAGGTCTTCAGGGGGCTCAATCACCCCTCCACTTT,CASSQGLQGAQSPLHF
TRBD2,TRBV28,.,TRBJ2-7,TGTGCCAGCAGTTTTGGTAGCGGGATCCTCTCCTACGAGCAGTACTTC,CASSFGSGILSYEQYF
TRBD2,TRBV28,.,TRBJ2-7,TGTGCCAGCAGTTCCCGTCTAGCGGGAGATCTCTACGAGCAGTACTTC,CASSSRLAGDLYEQYF
TRBD2,TRBV19,.,TRBJ2-3,TGTGCCAGTATAGGAGCGGGAGGGCCGAGCACAGATACGCAGTATTTT,CASIGAGGPSTDTQYF
.,TRBV24-1,.,TRBJ2-1,TGTGCCACCAGTGATCCGAGGGCCAAGGGAAGGAATGAGCAGTTCTTC,CATSDPRAKGRNEQFF
TRBD1,TRBV24-1,.,TRBJ1-1,TGTGCCACCAGTGATTCCAGGACAGGGGGACATAACACTGAAGCTTTCTTT,CATSDSRTGGHNTEAFF
.,TRBV15,.,TRBJ1-1,TGTGCCACCAGCAGAGAGGGCCGACGGATAAACACTGAAGCTTTCTTT,CATSREGRRINTEAFF
.,TRBV9,.,TRBJ1-1,TGTGCCAGCAGGATAGTAGAAGGGGCGTACACTGAAGCTTTCTTT,CASRIVEGAYTEAFF
TRBD2,TRBV5-1,.,TRBJ2-1,TGCGCCAGCAGCTTGGGGACTAGCGGTTTCAATGAGCAGTTCTTC,CASSLGTSGFNEQFF
.,TRBV3-1/TRBV3-2,.,TRBJ2-2,TGTGCCAGCAGCCAAGTTGGGGGACTCGGGGAGCTGTTTTTT,CASSQVGGLGELFF